This T cell receptor (beta chain) was retrieved from a study of vaccination effects on CD4 cells after COVID-19. Whole-study findings and limits: Convalescent patients were few in the study, and early post-infection timepoints were absent.

Before sequencing, viral peptide pools were used by the ViraFEST assay to expand antigen-specific CD4+ T cells. When around 10 days of culture had elapsed, CD4+ T cells were isolated. The vaccine given was either BNT162b2 or mRNA-1273, in two doses. Negative nucleocapsid antibody tests before and after vaccination confirmed no previous SARS-CoV-2 infection. PBMC were cultured at fewer than 2.5 million per well with 9.5 to 10 IU/ml IL-2 and 7.5 to 10 ug/ml peptides. This CDR3 is built from 16 residues. Unmatched junction bases numbered 4, after V lost 6 bases and J lost 4 bases. Germline CDR1 reads SNHLY; CDR2 reads FYNNEI. A word on this clone: Its cognate antigen is unknown.

Sequencing was performed with immunoSEQ multiplex PCR; in TCRdb, only in-frame clones are kept and a portion is missing. The sample lists tens of thousands of clones; 75% to 85% were seen once. This chain uses TRBV2 with TRBJ2-3, with TRBD2 identical over 16 bases. This TCR was sampled from a human donor who received a COVID-19 vaccine. The sequencing used CD4+ T cells from PBMCs cultured with HCoV-229E spike peptides, collected after COVID-19 vaccination. The CDR3 DNA reads as TGTGCCAGCAGGGGACTAGCGGGGGGGTTCTCAGATACGCAGTATTTT. It translates to CASRGLAGGFSDTQYF.